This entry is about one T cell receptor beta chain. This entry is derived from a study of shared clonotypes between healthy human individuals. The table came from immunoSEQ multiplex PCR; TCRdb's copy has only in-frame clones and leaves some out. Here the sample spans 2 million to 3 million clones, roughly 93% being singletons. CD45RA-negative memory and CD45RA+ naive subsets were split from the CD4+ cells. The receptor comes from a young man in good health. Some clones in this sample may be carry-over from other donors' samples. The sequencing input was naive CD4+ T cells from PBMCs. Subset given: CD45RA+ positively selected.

The CDR3 DNA reads as TGTGCCAGCAGCTTCACAACAGGGGTGGGGACTGAAGCTTTCTTT. It translates to CASSFTTGVGTEAFF. This chain joins TRBV7-2 and TRBJ1-1, with 7 bases matching TRBD1. With 3 bases clipped from V and 5 bases from J, the junction kept 9 bases outside the gene matches. This CDR3 has 15 residues. Germline CDR1 reads SGHTA; CDR2 reads FQGNSA.